What follows are 12 T cell receptor beta chains derived from one specimen sequenced in a study of blood T cells in healthy people across ages. A J-beta primer mix and a sample-barcoded 5' primer were used in a second PCR of roughly 6 to 12 cycles. TCRdb fed the 5' RACE reads into MiXCR, producing one record per CDR3 protein. The data contain fewer than 950,000 distinct CDR3 sequences, about 48% of them singletons. Specimen: blood. These receptors were taken from a man older than 75 in good health.

The V and J genes are TRBV4-2 and TRBJ2-1; 13 bases are shared with TRBD2. Losses at the gene ends were 4 bases for V and 10 bases for J; bases not matched to a gene: 16. Germline V gives CDR1 LGHNA, CDR2 YNFKEQ. There are 18 residues in the CDR3. This CDR3 reads CASSPTRGALAGGHEQFF. Here the CDR3 DNA reads TGTGCCAGCAGCCCTACAAGGGGGGCACTAGCGGGAGGGCACGAGCAGTTCTTC.

The CDR3 coding sequence is TGTGCCAGCAGTTTATTTGCGGGTCGACCCTACGAGCAGTACTTC. Protein product: CASSLFAGRPYEQYF. This sequence joins TRBV27 and TRBJ2-7, with D maybe TRBD2 (5 bases). The CDR3 sequence is 15 residues long. Per germline, CDR1 MNHEY and CDR2 SMNVEV (reference sequence). V was trimmed by 1 base and J by 2 bases, leaving 12 bases between them.

The V gene is TRBV2, the J gene TRBJ1-1, with TRBD1 matching over 8 bases. This CDR3 comprises 15 residues. The germline V gene encodes CDR1 SNHLY and CDR2 FYNNEI. V shed 6 bases, J shed 1 base, and the junction held 7 bases outside the gene matches. The CDR3 loop is CASRERQGSNTEAFF. DNA for the CDR3: TGTGCCAGCAGGGAAAGACAGGGGTCGAACACTGAAGCTTTCTTT.

V usage is TRBV6-1 and J usage is TRBJ2-2; TRBD2 matches 9 bases. Germline V gene lookup returns CDR1 MNHNS and CDR2 SASEGT. The CDR3 is 16 residues long. Losses at the gene ends were 1 base for V and 6 bases for J; bases not matched to a gene: 6. The CDR3 region is CASSEGSGSLAGELFF. As DNA, the CDR3 is TGTGCCAGCAGTGAAGGTAGCGGGAGTTTGGCCGGGGAGCTGTTTTTT.

The CDR3 sequence is CASKDLGGETQYF. The DNA for the CDR3 is TGTGCCAGCAAGGACCTAGGAGGAGAGACCCAGTACTTC. The chain uses TRBV6-5 and TRBJ2-5; weak D call: TRBD2 (5 bases). CDR3 size: 13 residues. Trimming took 7 bases from V and 4 from J, leaving 13 bases between them. Germline assignment: CDR1 MNHEY and CDR2 SVGAGI.

In this sample, this clonotype turned up a few times. The rearrangement uses TRBV9 and TRBJ2-3; no firm D call. From germline, CDR1 is SGDLS and CDR2 YYNGEE. V was trimmed by 4 bases and J by 5 bases, leaving 8 bases between them. This CDR3 is 12 amino acids long. The CDR3 here is CASSPRLDTQYF. DNA of the CDR3: TGTGCCAGCAGCCCCCGGTTAGATACGCAGTATTTT.

The table lists this clonotype with a count of one. This chain links TRBV5-1 with TRBJ2-7, with D tentatively TRBD1 or TRBD2 (5 bases each). The tail of the sequence fits TRBJ2-5 better, so the J call may be wrong. Germline V gene data show CDR1 as SGHRS and CDR2 as YFSETQ. This CDR3 spans 15 amino acids. Here the CDR3 DNA reads TGCGCCAGCAGCTTAGAACTAGAGGGGCTTCGGACCCAGTACTTC. This gives the protein CASSLELEGLRTQYF.

V usage is TRBV7-3 and J usage is TRBJ2-1; D possibly matches TRBD1 or TRBD2 (5 bases each). Germline V lookup: CDR1 SGHTA, CDR2 FQGTGA. CDR3 size: 15 residues. V was clipped by 4 bases and J by 5 bases, with 15 bases between them. The CDR3 coding sequence is TGTGCCAGCAGCTCTCCCCGAGGGGTCCACAATGAGCAGTTCTTC. It yields the protein CASSSPRGVHNEQFF. The full variable domain, rest sourced from reference TRBV7-3 and TRBJ2-1, is GAGVSQTPSNKVTEKGKYVELRCDPISGHTALYWYRQSLGQGPEFLIYFQGTGAADDSGLPNDRFFAVRPEGSVSTLKIQRTERGDSAVYLCASSSPRGVHNEQFFGPGTRLTVL.

The chain recombines TRBV7-9 with TRBJ2-5; D ambiguous. V was shortened by 1 base and J by 5 bases, with 11 bases between the two germline ends. The CDR3 length is 14 residues. CDR1 and CDR2 (germline): SEHNR, FQNEAQ (reference sequence). The CDR3 bases are TGTGCCAGCAGCTTAGGTACAGTCGGGGAGACCCAGTACTTC. Its protein is CASSLGTVGETQYF.

This clonotype was counted only a few times. The chain is built from TRBV9 and TRBJ2-7; D may be TRBD1 or TRBD2 (5 bases each). V lost 3 bases and J 3 bases, leaving 10 bases between the germline ends. CDR1 and CDR2 from the germline V gene are SGDLS and YYNGEE. This CDR3 spans 13 amino acids. As DNA, the CDR3 is TGTGCCAGCAGCGGGGGGAGCGGCTACGAGCAGTACTTC. It encodes CASSGGSGYEQYF. The entire variable domain, with the rest obtained from reference TRBV9 and TRBJ2-7, is as follows: DSGVTQTPKHLITATGQRVTLRCSPRSGDLSVYWYQQSLDQGLQFLIQYYNGEERAKGNILERFSAQQFPDLHSELNLSSLELGDSALYFCASSGGSGYEQYFGPGTRLTVT.

The chain joins TRBV7-3 to TRBJ2-5; 10 bases fit TRBD2. V was pared by 1 base and J by 4 bases, with 6 bases of the junction left unmatched. Germline V gives CDR1 SGHTA, CDR2 FQGTGA. The CDR3 contains 16 residues. The CDR3 loop is CASSLRSSGRGETQYF. Written as DNA, the CDR3 is TGTGCCAGCAGCTTAAGGTCTAGCGGGAGAGGAGAGACCCAGTACTTC. Looking up the rest from reference TRBV7-3 and TRBJ2-5 gives the full variable domain: GAGVSQTPSNKVTEKGKYVELRCDPISGHTALYWYRQSLGQGPEFLIYFQGTGAADDSGLPNDRFFAVRPEGSVSTLKIQRTERGDSAVYLCASSLRSSGRGETQYFGPGTRLLVL.

The chain couples TRBV18 to TRBJ2-3; D is uncertain. V lost 1 base and J lost 2, with 4 bases in between. Germline-derived CDR1 and CDR2 are KGHSH and LQKENI. There are 13 residues in the CDR3. CDR3 DNA sequence: TGTGCCAGCTCACCACTGCCCACAGATACGCAGTATTTT. Residues: CASSPLPTDTQYF.